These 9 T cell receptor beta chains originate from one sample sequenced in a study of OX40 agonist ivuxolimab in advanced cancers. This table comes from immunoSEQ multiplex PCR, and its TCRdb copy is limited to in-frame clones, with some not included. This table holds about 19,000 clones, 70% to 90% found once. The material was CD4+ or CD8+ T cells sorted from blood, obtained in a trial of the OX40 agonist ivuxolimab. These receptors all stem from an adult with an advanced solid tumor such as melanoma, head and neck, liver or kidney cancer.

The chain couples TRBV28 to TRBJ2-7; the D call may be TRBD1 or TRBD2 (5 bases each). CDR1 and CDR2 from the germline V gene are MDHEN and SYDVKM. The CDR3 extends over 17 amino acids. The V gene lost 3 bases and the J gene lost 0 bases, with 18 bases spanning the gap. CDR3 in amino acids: CASSLGLTNSPSYEQYF. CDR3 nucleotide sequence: TGTGCCAGCAGTTTGGGGCTGACTAACTCCCCCTCCTACGAGCAGTACTTC.

CDR3 region: CASSLTSGDYNEQFF. The DNA of the CDR3 is TGCGCCAGCAGCCTAACTAGCGGGGACTACAATGAGCAGTTCTTC. The chain recombines TRBV5-1 with TRBJ2-1, with TRBD2 matching over 10 bases. Germline trimming cut 4 bases from V and 3 bases from J; bases unmatched to any gene: 4. Looked up from germline, CDR1 is SGHRS and CDR2 is YFSETQ. The CDR3 loop spans 15 amino acids.

CDR3 DNA: TGTGCCAGCAGCCGAAAGGAGGGGAGCAATCAGCCCCAGCATTTT. It is translated as CASSRKEGSNQPQHF. The chain combines TRBV11-3 with TRBJ1-5; D is perhaps TRBD1 (5 bases). The germline gives CDR1 SGHNT, CDR2 YENEEA. V lost 5 bases to trimming and J lost 1 base, with 12 bases between them. CDR3 length: 15 amino acids. Supplemented by reference TRBV11-3 and TRBJ1-5, the full variable domain reads EAGVVQSPRYKIIEKKQPVAFWCNPISGHNTLYWYLQNLGQGPELLIRYENEEAVDDSQLPKDRFSAERLKGVDSTLKIQPAELGDSAVYLCASSRKEGSNQPQHFGDGTRLSIL.

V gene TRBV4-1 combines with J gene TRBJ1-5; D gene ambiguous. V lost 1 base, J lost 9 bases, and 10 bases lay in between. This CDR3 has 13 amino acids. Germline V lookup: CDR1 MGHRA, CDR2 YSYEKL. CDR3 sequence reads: CASSQGTARPQHF. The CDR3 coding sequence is TGCGCCAGCAGCCAAGGTACCGCAAGGCCCCAGCATTTT.

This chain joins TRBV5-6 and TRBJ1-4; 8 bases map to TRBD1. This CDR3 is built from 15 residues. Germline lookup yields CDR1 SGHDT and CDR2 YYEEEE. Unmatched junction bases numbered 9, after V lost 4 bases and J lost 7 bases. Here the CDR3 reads CASSVSGGGGEKLFF. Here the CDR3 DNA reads TGTGCCAGCAGCGTTTCAGGGGGCGGAGGTGAAAAACTGTTTTTT.

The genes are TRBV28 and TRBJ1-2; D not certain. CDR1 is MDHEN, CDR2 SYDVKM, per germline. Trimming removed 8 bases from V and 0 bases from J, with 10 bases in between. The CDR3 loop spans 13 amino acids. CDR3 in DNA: TGTGCCAGCTTCGGACCCGCTAACTATGGCTACACCTTC. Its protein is CASFGPANYGYTF.

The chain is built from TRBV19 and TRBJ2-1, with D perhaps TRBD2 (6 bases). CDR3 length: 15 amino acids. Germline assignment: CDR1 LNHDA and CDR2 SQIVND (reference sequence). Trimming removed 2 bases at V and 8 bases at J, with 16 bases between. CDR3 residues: CASSISGTLADEQFF. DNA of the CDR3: TGTGCCAGTAGTATATCCGGGACTCTCGCCGATGAGCAGTTCTTC.

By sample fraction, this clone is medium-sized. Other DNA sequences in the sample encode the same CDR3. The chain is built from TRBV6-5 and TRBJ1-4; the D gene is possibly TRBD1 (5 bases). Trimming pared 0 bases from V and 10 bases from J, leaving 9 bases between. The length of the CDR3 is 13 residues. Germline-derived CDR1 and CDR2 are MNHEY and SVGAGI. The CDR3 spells CASSYSSGGKLFF. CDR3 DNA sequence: TGTGCCAGCAGTTACTCGTCGGGGGGAAAACTGTTTTTT.

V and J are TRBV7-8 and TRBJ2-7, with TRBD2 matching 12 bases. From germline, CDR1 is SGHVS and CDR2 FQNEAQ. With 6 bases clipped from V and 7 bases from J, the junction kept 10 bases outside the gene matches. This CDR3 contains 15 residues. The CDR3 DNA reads TGTGCCAGCAGTCGGCTAGCGGGAGGGCCTCTGGAGCAGTACTTC. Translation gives CASSRLAGGPLEQYF. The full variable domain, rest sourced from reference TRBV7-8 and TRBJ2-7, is GAGVSQSPRYKVAKRGQDVALRCDPISGHVSLFWYQQALGQGPEFLTYFQNEAQLDKSGLPSDRFFAERPEGSVSTLKIQRTQQEDSAVYLCASSRLAGGPLEQYFGPGTRLTVT.